The 27 T cell receptor beta chains given below trace back to one sample, sequenced in a study of tumor-infiltrating lymphocytes in glioblastoma multiforme. Multiple V-beta primers and a C-beta primer amplified TCRB from RNA. MiXCR, applied by TCRdb to the multiplex PCR reads, yields one record per CDR3 protein. The sample has about 15,000 distinct CDR3 sequences; over 65% are singletons. The sample taken for sequencing was brain tumor tissue. Receptors were obtained from a male donor with glioblastoma.

As regards this clonotype: A read error may account for a junction end that differs from germline. V usage is TRBV11-2 and J usage is TRBJ2-2; the D gene is possibly TRBD2 (5 bases). The CDR3 runs 16 residues. Germline-derived CDR1 and CDR2 are SGHAT and FQNNGV. The CDR3 DNA reads as TGTGCCAGCACCCCCCGACATTGCGATGGCACCGGGGAGCTGTGTTTT. Its translation: CASTPRHCDGTGELCF.

The V call is TRBV29-1, the J call TRBJ1-5; possible D gene TRBD1, 6 bases. V gave up 4 bases and J gave up 2 bases, with 6 bases separating them. Per the germline V gene, CDR1 is SQVTM and CDR2 is ANQGSEA. This CDR3 has 12 residues. CDR3: CSVAGGNQPQHF. The DNA for the CDR3 is TGCAGCGTTGCAGGGGGCAATCAGCCCCAGCATTTT.

The V and J genes are TRBV11-2 and TRBJ2-5; D ambiguous. With 5 bases removed from V and 0 bases from J, the gap between germline ends came to 16 bases. Germline loops: CDR1 SGHAT, CDR2 FQNNGV. The CDR3 sequence is 16 residues long. In DNA form, the CDR3 reads TGTGCCAGCAGCCCCGGGCCTAAAGACTACCAAGAGACCCAGTACTTC. Translated: CASSPGPKDYQETQYF. The variable domain in full, with the rest retrieved from reference TRBV11-2 and TRBJ2-5, is EAGVAQSPRYKIIEKRQSVAFWCNPISGHATLYWYQQILGQGPKLLIQFQNNGVVDDSQLPKDRFSAERLKGVDSTLKIQPAKLEDSAVYLCASSPGPKDYQETQYFGPGTRLLVL.

This clonotype has more than one count but fewer than ten. The chain employs TRBV12-3 or TRBV12-4 and TRBJ2-2; D perhaps matches TRBD1 (6 bases). V gave up 7 bases and J gave up 13 bases, with 19 bases separating them. This CDR3 region has 13 residues. The CDR3 reads CASNDQGTGLLFF. CDR3 bases: TGTGCCAGCAACGACCAGGGGACCGGGCTGCTGTTTTTT.

This clonotype was counted a single time. This chain uses TRBV20-1 with TRBJ2-2; 10 bases are a match to TRBD2. Per the germline V gene, CDR1 is DFQATT and CDR2 is SNEGSKA (reference sequence). CDR3 size: 16 residues. With V trimmed by 1 base and J by 5 bases, 7 bases remained unmatched. The CDR3 sequence: CSARVASGSGTGELFF. The CDR3 DNA sequence: TGCAGTGCTAGAGTCGCTAGCGGGAGCGGGACCGGGGAGCTGTTTTTT.

This chain uses TRBV12-3 or TRBV12-4 with TRBJ1-1, with D unclear. V was clipped by 3 bases and J by 10 bases, with 15 bases between them. There are 13 residues in the CDR3. CDR3 sequence: CASSLSMGAGAFF. The CDR3, as DNA: TGTGCCAGCAGTTTGAGCATGGGAGCTGGAGCTTTCTTT.

This clonotype was seen a few times. The V call is TRBV11-3, the J call TRBJ2-1; D unresolved. Germline values: CDR1 SGHNT, CDR2 YENEEA. This CDR3 is built from 14 residues. Trimming removed 5 bases at V and 0 bases at J, with 8 bases between. CDR3 bases: TGTGCCAGCAGCCTCCGTAACTCCTACAATGAGCAGTTCTTC. It translates to CASSLRNSYNEQFF.

This chain connects TRBV20-1 to TRBJ2-7, with 7 bases matching TRBD2. The junction had 10 bases not matched to a gene; V was cut back by 1 base and J by 4 bases. CDR3 length: 15 residues. From germline, CDR1 is DFQATT and CDR2 SNEGSKA (reference sequence). This CDR3 is CSARGGGGGLYEQYF. CDR3 DNA sequence: TGCAGTGCTAGAGGGGGGGGGGGAGGGTTGTACGAGCAGTACTTC.

This clonotype was seen a single time. One junction end disagrees with the germline gene, perhaps due to a read error. The chain employs TRBV6-2 or TRBV6-3 and TRBJ1-2; the D gene is possibly TRBD1 (5 bases). Germline loops: CDR1 MNHEY, CDR2 SVGEGT. The CDR3 sequence is 15 residues long. The CDR3 DNA is TGTGCCAGCAGTTACTCGTTCACGGGGGACTATGGCTTCACCTTC. Its protein product is CASSYSFTGDYGFTF.

The chain has TRBV11-2 and TRBJ2-3; D call uncertain. Germline V lookup: CDR1 SGHAT, CDR2 FQNNGV. The CDR3 sequence is 15 residues long. The V gene lost 1 base and the J gene lost 0 bases, with 8 bases spanning the gap. DNA for the CDR3: TGTGCCAGCAGCTTAGCAAGAACTAGCACAGATACGCAGTATTTT. Amino acids: CASSLARTSTDTQYF.

The rearrangement uses TRBV11-2 and TRBJ2-4; TRBD1 aligns across 7 bases. In germline, CDR1 is SGHAT, CDR2 FQNNGV. CDR3 length equals 14 residues. With 5 bases clipped from V and 2 bases from J, the junction kept 3 bases outside the gene matches. The CDR3 DNA reads as TGTGCCAGCAGCCCGACAGGGACCAAAAACATTCAGTACTTC. Its protein product is CASSPTGTKNIQYF. Together with reference TRBV11-2 and TRBJ2-4, the CDR3 gives the full variable domain: EAGVAQSPRYKIIEKRQSVAFWCNPISGHATLYWYQQILGQGPKLLIQFQNNGVVDDSQLPKDRFSAERLKGVDSTLKIQPAKLEDSAVYLCASSPTGTKNIQYFGAGTRLSVL.

In the case of this clonotype: The final CDR3 position lacks the conserved phenylalanine or tryptophan, pointing to a likely read error. The genes are TRBV28 and TRBJ2-5; D might be TRBD1 (5 bases). This CDR3 has 16 amino acids. CDR1 is MDHEN and CDR2 is SYDVKM in the germline V gene. This CDR3 is CASSSTAYMGQGTQYL. As DNA, the CDR3 is TGTGCCAGCAGTTCCACAGCGTACATGGGGCAAGGGACCCAGTACCTC.

The chain combines TRBV11-2 with TRBJ2-1; D is uncertain. The CDR3 is made up of 11 amino acids. The V and J ends lost 5 bases and 9 bases respectively, with 8 bases between them. CDR1 SGHAT and CDR2 FQNNGV come from the germline V gene. The CDR3 DNA reads as TGTGCCAGCAGCCTGGTGAGTGAGCAGTTCTTC. Protein product: CASSLVSEQFF.

This clonotype was detected only a few times. A much more abundant neighbour one base away suggests this may be a read error. The genes are TRBV29-1 and TRBJ1-1; 10 nucleotides line up with TRBD1. Germline assignment: CDR1 SQVTM and CDR2 ANQGSEA. CDR3 length: 14 amino acids. The CDR3 here is CSVSLWDRGPEAFF. The CDR3 region has the DNA TGCAGCGTTAGCCTTTGGGACAGGGGTCCTGAAGCATTCTTT.

This clonotype was counted between two and nine times. The conserved final phenylalanine or tryptophan is absent from the CDR3, which likely points to a read error. The chain carries TRBV11-2 and TRBJ1-6; no clear D gene. The V gene's germline CDR1 is SGHAT and CDR2 FQNNGV. V dropped 5 bases and J dropped 8 bases, with 10 bases sitting between them. This CDR3 comprises 13 residues. The CDR3 spells CASSPGDDSPLHS. Here the CDR3 DNA reads TGTGCCAGCAGCCCCGGAGATGATTCACCCCTCCACTCT.

V is TRBV10-3 and J is TRBJ1-4, with 7 bases identical to TRBD1. The length of the CDR3 is 15 residues. V trimming: 5 bases; J trimming: 4 bases; junction bases outside the gene matches: 7. Germline lookup yields CDR1 ENHRY and CDR2 SYGVKD. CDR3 amino acids: CAISRSTGLNEKLFF. The DNA for the CDR3 is TGTGCCATCAGTAGATCGACAGGGCTTAATGAAAAACTGTTTTTT.

On this clonotype itself: This likely comes from a read error, as the CDR3 has no conserved phenylalanine or tryptophan at its end. The DNA is left out, because the CDR3 cannot be placed on it with certainty; the CDR3 is given as TCRdb lists it. The CDR3 here is CSALRTWTTLNTRYS. V is TRBV20-1 and J is TRBJ2-3; the D call in the table, TRBD1, was not verified against the DNA. Germline V CDR1 and CDR2: DFQATT, SNEGSKA (reference sequence). The CDR3 has 15 residues if both end residues are counted.

Remarks on this clonotype: Given a much more abundant clone one base away, this may be a read error. The genes are TRBV10-3 and TRBJ2-7; tentatively, D is TRBD1 or TRBD2 (5 bases each). The end of the DNA is better explained by TRBJ2-4, so the J call may be wrong. CDR1 and CDR2 from the germline V gene are ENHRY and SYGVKD. The CDR3 totals 14 residues. The CDR3 nucleotides read TGTGCCATCAGTGGGGACCTAGCCCAAAACATTCAGTACTTC. Protein: CAISGDLAQNIQYF.

Notes on this clonotype: The junction shows a germline mismatch at one end, possibly a read error. The CDR3 sequence: CASSSARGPQVYIEQFF. For the CDR3, the DNA is TGTGCCAGCAGCTCAGCGCGCGGCCCCCAAGTGTACATTGAGCAGTTCTTC. V gene TRBV7-8 combines with J gene TRBJ2-1, with D unresolved. The CDR3 is 17 amino acids. CDR1 SGHVS and CDR2 FQNEAQ come from the germline V gene. Together with reference TRBV7-8 and TRBJ2-1, the CDR3 gives the full variable domain: GAGVSQSPRYKVAKRGQDVALRCDPISGHVSLFWYQQALGQGPEFLTYFQNEAQLDKSGLPSDRFFAERPEGSVSTLKIQRTQQEDSAVYLCASSSARGPQVYIEQFFGPGTRLTVL.

As concerns this clonotype: Its ends do not fully match the called genes, so a read error is possible. The chain has TRBV2 and TRBJ2-1, with D possibly TRBD2 on 6 matching bases. The CDR3 has 14 amino acids. Germline loops: CDR1 SNHLY, CDR2 FYNNEI. This CDR3 reads CVSKERGTDNEQFF. The CDR3 nucleotides are TGTGTCAGCAAAGAACGGGGGACTGACAATGAGCAGTTCTTC.

V gene TRBV11-3 combines with J gene TRBJ2-1, with D perhaps matching TRBD2 (6 bases). Germline V lookup: CDR1 SGHNT, CDR2 YENEEA. The CDR3 loop spans 13 amino acids. The V and J ends lost 5 bases and 9 bases respectively, with 14 bases between them. CDR3 DNA: TGTGCCAGCAGCCCCGACGGGGGAGGTGAGCAGTTCTTC. Its translation: CASSPDGGGEQFF.

The V call is TRBV20-1, the J call TRBJ2-3, with D perhaps being TRBD1 or TRBD2 (6 bases each). The CDR3 runs 14 residues. V lost 6 bases, J lost 1 base, and 14 bases lay in between. CDR1 is DFQATT and CDR2 is SNEGSKA in the germline V gene (reference sequence). Written as DNA, the CDR3 is TGCAGTGCCCTTCTGAGGGGGGGCACAGATACGCAGTATTTT. This encodes CSALLRGGTDTQYF.

This sequence joins TRBV7-8 and TRBJ2-5; D is perhaps TRBD1 (6 bases). This CDR3 region has 16 residues. V shed 5 bases and J shed 4 bases, with 20 bases lying between them. The germline V gene has CDR1 SGHVS and CDR2 FQNEAQ. The CDR3 region is CASSTTQGALRETQYF. The CDR3 nucleotides are TGTGCCAGCAGCACTACACAGGGAGCCCTGCGAGAGACCCAGTACTTC.

J is TRBJ2-3 and V is TRBV11-1; the match to TRBD2 covers 9 bases. Germline assignment: CDR1 SGHAT and CDR2 FQDESV (reference sequence). This CDR3 is 16 amino acids long. V lost 4 bases to trimming and J lost 5 bases; unmatched junction nucleotides: 10. CDR3 nucleotide sequence: TGTGCCAGCAGCTCCCAGACTAGCGGAGGGGGAGATACGCAGTATTTT. This translates into CASSSQTSGGGDTQYF.

This chain joins TRBV10-2 and TRBJ1-1; 10 nucleotides match TRBD1. There are 16 residues in the CDR3. From germline, CDR1 is WSHSY and CDR2 SAAADI. Trimming removed 3 bases from V and 0 bases from J; junction bases left unmatched: 4. CDR3 in DNA: TGCGCCAGCAGTGAACGGGACAGGGGAGTGAACACTGAAGCTTTCTTT. Translating gives CASSERDRGVNTEAFF.

This clonotype was observed a handful of times. The V gene is TRBV11-3, the J gene TRBJ2-1; TRBD1 agrees at 8 bases. The CDR3 totals 15 residues. V trimming: 6 bases; J trimming: 4 bases; junction bases outside the gene matches: 8. Germline V CDR1 and CDR2: SGHNT, YENEEA. The CDR3, as DNA: TGTGCCAGCAGTGGGTTGACAGGGGATTACAATGAGCAGTTCTTC. Translated, it gives CASSGLTGDYNEQFF.

The sample holds a few counts of this clonotype. The V call is TRBV20-1, the J call TRBJ2-7; 8 nucleotides match TRBD1. The CDR3 consists of 13 residues. The J segment lost 6 bases and the V segment lost 6 bases, leaving 10 bases of the junction unmatched. The germline V gene has CDR1 DFQATT and CDR2 SNEGSKA (reference sequence). This CDR3 is CSAGGGQGFEQYF. As DNA, the CDR3 is TGCAGTGCCGGGGGCGGACAGGGTTTCGAGCAGTACTTC.